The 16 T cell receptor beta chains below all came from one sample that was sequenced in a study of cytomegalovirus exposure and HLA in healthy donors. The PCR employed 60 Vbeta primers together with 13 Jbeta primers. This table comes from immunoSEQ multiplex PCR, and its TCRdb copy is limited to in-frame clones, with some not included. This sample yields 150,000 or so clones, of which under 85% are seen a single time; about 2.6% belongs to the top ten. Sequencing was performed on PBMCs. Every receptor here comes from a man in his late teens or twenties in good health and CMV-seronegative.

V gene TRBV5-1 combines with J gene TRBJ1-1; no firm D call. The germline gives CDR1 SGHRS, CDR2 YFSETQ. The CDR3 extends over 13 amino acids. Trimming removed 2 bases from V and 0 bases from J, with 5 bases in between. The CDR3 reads CASSLEVNTEAFF. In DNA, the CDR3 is TGCGCCAGCAGCTTAGAGGTGAACACTGAAGCTTTCTTT.

CDR3 protein: CASSTTGGGDEQYF. CDR3 nucleotides: TGCGCCAGCAGCACGACAGGGGGCGGCGACGAGCAGTACTTC. This chain links TRBV5-1 with TRBJ2-5, with 10 bases lining up with TRBD1. TRBJ2-7 explains the end of the DNA better; the J call may be wrong. The germline gives CDR1 SGHRS, CDR2 YFSETQ. The CDR3 length is 14 residues.

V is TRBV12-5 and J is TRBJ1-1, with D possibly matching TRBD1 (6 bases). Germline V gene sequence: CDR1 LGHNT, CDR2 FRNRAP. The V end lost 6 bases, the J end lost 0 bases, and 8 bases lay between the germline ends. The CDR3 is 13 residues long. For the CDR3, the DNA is TGTGCTAGTGGGGACAGCCTGAACACTGAAGCTTTCTTT. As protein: CASGDSLNTEAFF.

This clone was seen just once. CDR3 protein: CASSPRAGHYEQYV. CDR3 coding DNA: TGTGCCAGCTCACCACGGGCAGGACACTACGAGCAGTACGTC. This chain uses TRBV18 with TRBJ2-7, with a weak D call TRBD1 (5 bases). Germline V CDR1 and CDR2: KGHSH, LQKENI. The CDR3 spans 14 residues. V dropped 1 base and J dropped 3 bases, with 10 bases sitting between them.

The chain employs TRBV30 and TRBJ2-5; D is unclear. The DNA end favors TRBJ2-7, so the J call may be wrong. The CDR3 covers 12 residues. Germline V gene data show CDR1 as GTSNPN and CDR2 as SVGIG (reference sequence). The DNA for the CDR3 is TGTGCCTGGAGTACAGTTTTCTACGAGCAGTACTTC. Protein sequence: CAWSTVFYEQYF.

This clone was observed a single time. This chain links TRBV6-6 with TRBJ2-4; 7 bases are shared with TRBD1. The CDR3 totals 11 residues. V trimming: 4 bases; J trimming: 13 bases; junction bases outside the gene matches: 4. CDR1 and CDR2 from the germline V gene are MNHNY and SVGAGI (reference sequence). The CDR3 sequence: CASSSMTGQYF. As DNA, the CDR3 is TGTGCCAGCAGTTCGATGACAGGGCAGTACTTC.

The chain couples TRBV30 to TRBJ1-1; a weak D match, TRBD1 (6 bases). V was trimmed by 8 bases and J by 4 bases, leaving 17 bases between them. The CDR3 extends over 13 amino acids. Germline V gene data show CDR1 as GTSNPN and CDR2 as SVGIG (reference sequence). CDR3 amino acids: CAGVRGGATEAFF. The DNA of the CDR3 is TGTGCCGGGGTTCGGGGGGGGGCCACTGAAGCTTTCTTT.

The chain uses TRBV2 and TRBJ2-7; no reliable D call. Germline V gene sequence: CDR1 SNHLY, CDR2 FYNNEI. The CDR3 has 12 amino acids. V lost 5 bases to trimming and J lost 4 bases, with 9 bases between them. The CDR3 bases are TGTGCCAGCAGTCCTAGTGGTTACGAGCAGTACGTC. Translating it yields CASSPSGYEQYV.

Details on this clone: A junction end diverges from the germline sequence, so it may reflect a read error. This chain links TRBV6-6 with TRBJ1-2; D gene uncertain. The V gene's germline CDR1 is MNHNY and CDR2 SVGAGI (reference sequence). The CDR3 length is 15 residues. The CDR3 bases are TGTGCCAACAGTTACTCGCCGGGGTCCCTGTATGGCTACACCTTC. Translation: CANSYSPGSLYGYTF.

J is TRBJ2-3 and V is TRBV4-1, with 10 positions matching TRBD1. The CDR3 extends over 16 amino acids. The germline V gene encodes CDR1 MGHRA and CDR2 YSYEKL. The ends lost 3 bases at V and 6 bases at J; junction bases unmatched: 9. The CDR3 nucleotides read TGCGCCAGCAGCCAGAGCCGGGACAGGGGAGCCGATACGCAGTATTTT. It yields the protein CASSQSRDRGADTQYF.

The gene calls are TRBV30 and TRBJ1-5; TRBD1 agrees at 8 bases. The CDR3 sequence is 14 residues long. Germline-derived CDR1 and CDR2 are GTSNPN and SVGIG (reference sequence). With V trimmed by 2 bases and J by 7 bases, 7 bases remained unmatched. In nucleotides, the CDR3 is TGTGCCTGGAGTCAGGGGGCTATGGCACAGCCCCAGCATTTT. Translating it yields CAWSQGAMAQPQHF.

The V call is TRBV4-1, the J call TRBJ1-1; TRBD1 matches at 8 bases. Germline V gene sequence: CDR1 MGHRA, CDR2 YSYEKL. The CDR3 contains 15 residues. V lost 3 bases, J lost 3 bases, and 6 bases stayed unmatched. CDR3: CASSQTDRGYTEAFF. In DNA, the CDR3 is TGCGCCAGCAGCCAGACCGACAGGGGCTACACTGAAGCTTTCTTT.

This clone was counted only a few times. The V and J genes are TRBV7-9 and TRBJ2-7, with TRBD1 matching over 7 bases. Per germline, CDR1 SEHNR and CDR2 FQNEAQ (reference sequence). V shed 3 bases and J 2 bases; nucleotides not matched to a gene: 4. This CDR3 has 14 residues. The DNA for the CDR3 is TGTGCCAGCAGCTTGGGGGACAGCCCCTACGAGCAGTACTTC. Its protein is CASSLGDSPYEQYF.

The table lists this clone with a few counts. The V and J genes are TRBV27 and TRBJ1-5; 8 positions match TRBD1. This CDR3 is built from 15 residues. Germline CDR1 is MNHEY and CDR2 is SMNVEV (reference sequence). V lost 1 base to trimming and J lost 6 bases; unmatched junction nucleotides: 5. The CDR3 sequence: CASSLWSGGSQPQHF. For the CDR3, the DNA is TGTGCCAGCAGTTTATGGTCAGGGGGCTCTCAGCCCCAGCATTTT.

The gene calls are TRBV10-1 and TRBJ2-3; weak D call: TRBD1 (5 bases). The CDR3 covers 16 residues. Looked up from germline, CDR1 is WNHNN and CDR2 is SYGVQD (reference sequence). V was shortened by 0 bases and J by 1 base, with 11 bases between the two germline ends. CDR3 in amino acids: CASSESARARTDTQYF. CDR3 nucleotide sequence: TGCGCCAGCAGTGAGTCGGCCAGGGCCCGCACAGATACGCAGTATTTT.

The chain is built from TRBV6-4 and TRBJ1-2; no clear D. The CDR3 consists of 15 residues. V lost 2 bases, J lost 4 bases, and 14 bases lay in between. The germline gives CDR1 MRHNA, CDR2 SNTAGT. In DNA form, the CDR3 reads TGTGCCAGCAGTGACGGCGTGGGTCCAGGCTATGGCTACACCTTC. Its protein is CASSDGVGPGYGYTF.